The 21 T cell receptor beta chains reported below all come from one sample, sequenced in a study of cytomegalovirus exposure and HLA in healthy donors. The study ran its PCR with 60 Vbeta and 13 Jbeta primers. Libraries were prepared by immunoSEQ multiplex PCR; TCRdb keeps only in-frame clonotypes and omits some of them. The profile shows about 140,000 clones, around 59% of them singletons. Specimen: PBMCs. The origin of the receptors is a male donor in good health and CMV-seronegative.

V usage is TRBV19 and J usage is TRBJ2-3; possible D gene TRBD1, 5 bases. Germline values: CDR1 LNHDA, CDR2 SQIVND (reference sequence). V was pared by 6 bases and J by 1 base, with 17 bases between. The CDR3 covers 16 residues. The CDR3 bases are TGTGCCAGTAGCTTAGCACAGGTTTTGGGCACAGATACGCAGTATTTT. This codes for CASSLAQVLGTDTQYF.

This clone was observed a few times. The chain employs TRBV27 and TRBJ2-5, with unresolved D. The germline V gene encodes CDR1 MNHEY and CDR2 SMNVEV (reference sequence). Between the trimmed V and J ends, which lost 3 bases and 0 bases, there was a span of 8 bases. This CDR3 comprises 14 residues. Here the CDR3 reads CASSFIRDQETQYF. In DNA form, the CDR3 reads TGTGCCAGCAGTTTCATCCGGGACCAAGAGACCCAGTACTTC.

This clone was seen a handful of times. V gene TRBV15 combines with J gene TRBJ1-5; 10 bases are a match to TRBD1. The V and J ends lost 0 bases and 2 bases, in that order; junction bases with no gene match: 7. The germline V gene has CDR1 LNHNV and CDR2 YYDKDF (reference sequence). CDR3 length: 18 amino acids. The CDR3 here is CATSRDSGTGVGNQPQHF. CDR3 nucleotide sequence: TGTGCCACCAGCAGAGACTCCGGGACAGGGGTTGGCAATCAGCCCCAGCATTTT.

This clone appeared a single time. The chain carries TRBV2 and TRBJ1-6; 11 positions match TRBD1. The trim removed 1 base at V and 9 bases at J, leaving 5 bases unmatched. This CDR3 region has 16 residues. The germline V gene encodes CDR1 SNHLY and CDR2 FYNNEI. DNA of the CDR3: TGTGCCAGCAGTGAAGACCCCGGGACAGGGGGTTCACCCCTCCACTTT. Protein product: CASSEDPGTGGSPLHF.

The V and J genes are TRBV19 and TRBJ2-3; TRBD2 matches 7 bases. Looked up from germline, CDR1 is LNHDA and CDR2 is SQIVND (reference sequence). This CDR3 has 14 residues. V shed 4 bases and J 4 bases; nucleotides not matched to a gene: 5. CDR3 amino acids: CASSTSGAADTQYF. The CDR3 region has the DNA TGTGCCAGTAGTACTAGCGGAGCGGCAGATACGCAGTATTTT.

The chain carries TRBV15 and TRBJ2-3, with a possible D match to TRBD2 (5 bases). Between the trimmed V and J ends, which lost 0 bases and 10 bases, there was a span of 11 bases. This CDR3 is built from 13 residues. Germline V gene lookup returns CDR1 LNHNV and CDR2 YYDKDF (reference sequence). CDR3 amino acids: CATSRDPRDSQYF. For the CDR3, the DNA is TGTGCCACCAGCAGAGATCCCCGGGATTCGCAGTATTTT.

V and J are TRBV5-1 and TRBJ2-3, with D perhaps matching TRBD2 (6 bases). The CDR3 extends over 15 amino acids. Deletions cut 8 bases from V and 0 bases from J, with 16 bases between. The germline gives CDR1 SGHRS, CDR2 YFSETQ. Here the CDR3 DNA reads TGCGCCAGTCGGCGGTCGGGAGAAAGCACAGATACGCAGTATTTT. It codes for CASRRSGESTDTQYF.

This clone was counted only a few times. This chain connects TRBV25-1 to TRBJ2-5; D may be TRBD1 (6 bases). The CDR3 covers 14 residues. The germline CDR1 and CDR2 sequences are MGHDK and SYGVNS. The V and J ends lost 3 bases and 2 bases respectively, with 10 bases between them. The CDR3 loop reads CASSDPGAQETQYF. Written as DNA, the CDR3 is TGTGCCAGCAGTGACCCAGGGGCGCAAGAGACCCAGTACTTC.

V is TRBV7-3 and J is TRBJ2-2; no firm D call. The V and J ends lost 5 bases and 2 bases respectively, with 12 bases between them. The CDR3 is 15 amino acids. Per the germline V gene, CDR1 is SGHTA and CDR2 is FQGTGA. Here the CDR3 DNA reads TGTGCCAGCAGCCGTCAGGCGATAAACACCGGGGAGCTGTTTTTT. It codes for CASSRQAINTGELFF.

This clone was counted between two and nine times. Here the CDR3 DNA reads TGTGCCAGCAGCTTAGTTGAGGGGGCCTACGAGCAGTACTTC. Its protein product is CASSLVEGAYEQYF. The rearrangement uses TRBV7-2 and TRBJ2-7, with D possibly TRBD1 on 6 matching bases. V was trimmed by 1 base and J by 2 bases, leaving 9 bases between them. Germline V gene sequence: CDR1 SGHTA, CDR2 FQGNSA. The CDR3 sequence is 14 residues long.

J is TRBJ2-5 and V is TRBV4-1, with TRBD2 identical over 9 bases. This CDR3 comprises 16 residues. V lost 5 bases, J lost 1 base, and 8 bases stayed unmatched. CDR1 is MGHRA, CDR2 YSYEKL, per germline. The CDR3, as DNA: TGCGCCAGCAGCACCGGGACTAGCCCTCTCCAAGAGACCCAGTACTTC. Translating it yields CASSTGTSPLQETQYF.

This clone showed up just a few times. V is TRBV5-1 and J is TRBJ1-5; D may be TRBD1 (5 bases). Germline values: CDR1 SGHRS, CDR2 YFSETQ. The CDR3 is made up of 15 amino acids. With 6 bases removed from V and 1 base from J, the gap between germline ends came to 14 bases. In DNA, the CDR3 is TGCGCCAGCACCCCCTCTGGGGGGAGCAATCAGCCCCAGCATTTT. This codes for CASTPSGGSNQPQHF.

The chain carries TRBV6-5 and TRBJ2-3, with D possibly TRBD1 on 6 matching bases. This CDR3 region has 15 residues. From germline, CDR1 is MNHEY and CDR2 SVGAGI. The V end was cut by 0 bases, the J end by 2 bases, with 9 bases between. This CDR3 reads CASSYSGQLTDTQYF. For the CDR3, the DNA is TGTGCCAGCAGTTACTCCGGACAGCTCACAGATACGCAGTATTTT.

The V and J genes are TRBV29-1 and TRBJ2-2, with TRBD1 matching 8 bases. The CDR3 length is 12 residues. The germline V gene has CDR1 SQVTM and CDR2 ANQGSEA. With V trimmed by 7 bases and J by 8 bases, 6 bases remained unmatched. Here the CDR3 reads CSGRQGKGELFF. DNA for the CDR3: TGCAGCGGCAGACAGGGGAAGGGGGAGCTGTTTTTT.

The V call is TRBV19, the J call TRBJ1-6; 7 bases fit TRBD1. CDR3 length: 16 amino acids. Germline loops: CDR1 LNHDA, CDR2 SQIVND (reference sequence). V shed 1 base and J 5 bases; nucleotides not matched to a gene: 5. CDR3 residues: CASSIAAGGNNSPLHF. The CDR3 bases are TGTGCCAGTAGTATAGCGGCAGGGGGGAATAATTCACCCCTCCACTTT.

The rearrangement uses TRBV2 and TRBJ1-5; D is unclear. The length of the CDR3 is 15 residues. Trimming cost V 6 bases and J 2 bases, with 14 bases left between them. Germline loops: CDR1 SNHLY, CDR2 FYNNEI. This CDR3 reads CASSVRVQGNQPQHF. The CDR3 coding sequence is TGTGCCAGCAGCGTGCGGGTCCAGGGCAATCAGCCCCAGCATTTT.

The chain employs TRBV5-1 and TRBJ2-1; TRBD2 matches 11 bases. The CDR3 is 15 residues long. Germline trimming cut 4 bases from V and 4 bases from J; bases unmatched to any gene: 4. Germline CDR1 SGHRS, CDR2 YFSETQ. The CDR3 reads CASSATSGDYNEQFF. In DNA, the CDR3 is TGCGCCAGCAGCGCGACTAGCGGGGATTACAATGAGCAGTTCTTC. The full variable domain, completed using reference TRBV5-1 and TRBJ2-1, is KAGVTQTPRYLIKTRGQQVTLSCSPISGHRSVSWYQQTPGQGLQFLFEYFSETQRNKGNFPGRFSGRQFSNSRSEMNVSTLELGDSALYLCASSATSGDYNEQFFGPGTRLTVL.

For the CDR3, the DNA is TGTGCCACCAGCAGACGAAGCGGGGGGTTGAGTACAGATACGCAGTATTTT. This sequence encodes CATSRRSGGLSTDTQYF. The chain has TRBV15 and TRBJ2-3; 9 bases agree with TRBD2. This CDR3 has 17 residues. Germline V gene data show CDR1 as LNHNV and CDR2 as YYDKDF (reference sequence). With V trimmed by 2 bases and J by 3 bases, 9 bases remained unmatched.

The genes are TRBV9 and TRBJ2-3; D not resolved. The germline gives CDR1 SGDLS, CDR2 YYNGEE. The CDR3 covers 15 residues. The V end was cut by 3 bases, the J end by 0 bases, with 11 bases between. CDR3 DNA sequence: TGTGCCAGCAGCGCGGCCCTGACTAGCACAGATACGCAGTATTTT. This translates into CASSAALTSTDTQYF.

The V and J genes are TRBV9 and TRBJ2-2, with 10 bases that match TRBD2. The V gene's germline CDR1 is SGDLS and CDR2 YYNGEE. V trimming: 4 bases; J trimming: 4 bases; junction bases outside the gene matches: 10. The CDR3 sequence is 17 residues long. CDR3 coding DNA: TGTGCCAGCAGCAATGAAGCGGGGGGGCCGGCCACCGGGGAGCTGTTTTTT. Residues: CASSNEAGGPATGELFF.

The chain uses TRBV9 and TRBJ1-3; a possible D gene is TRBD1 (5 bases). This CDR3 is 15 amino acids long. Trimming left V 0 bases short and J 1 base short, with 8 bases between. Per the germline V gene, CDR1 is SGDLS and CDR2 is YYNGEE. This CDR3 is CASSVAKGSGNTIYF. CDR3 coding DNA: TGTGCCAGCAGCGTAGCTAAGGGGTCTGGAAACACCATATATTTT.